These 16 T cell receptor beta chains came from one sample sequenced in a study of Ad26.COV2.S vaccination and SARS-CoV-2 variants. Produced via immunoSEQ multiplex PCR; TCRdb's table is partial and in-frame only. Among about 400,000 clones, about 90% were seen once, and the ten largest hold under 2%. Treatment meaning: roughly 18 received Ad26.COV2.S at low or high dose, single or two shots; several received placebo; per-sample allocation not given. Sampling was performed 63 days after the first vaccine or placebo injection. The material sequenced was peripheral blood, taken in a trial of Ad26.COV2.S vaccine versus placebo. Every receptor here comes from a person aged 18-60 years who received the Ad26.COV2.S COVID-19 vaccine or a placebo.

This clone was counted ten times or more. The CDR3 sequence is CASSGPAGGQETQYF. In DNA, the CDR3 is TGTGCCAGTAGTGGTCCTGCGGGGGGTCAAGAGACCCAGTACTTC. The V and J genes are TRBV19 and TRBJ2-5, with 8 bases that match TRBD2. Germline loops: CDR1 LNHDA, CDR2 SQIVND (reference sequence). This CDR3 spans 15 amino acids. The V and J ends lost 5 bases and 2 bases, in that order; junction bases with no gene match: 7.

The CDR3 nucleotides read TGTGCCAGCGGACAGGGTACAGGTCGTTCCACTGAAGCTTTCTTT. This encodes CASGQGTGRSTEAFF. This chain links TRBV6-5 with TRBJ1-1; 8 bases are shared with TRBD1. The CDR3 is made up of 15 amino acids. Germline V gene sequence: CDR1 MNHEY, CDR2 SVGAGI. J lost 4 bases, V lost 8 bases, and 12 bases had no gene match.

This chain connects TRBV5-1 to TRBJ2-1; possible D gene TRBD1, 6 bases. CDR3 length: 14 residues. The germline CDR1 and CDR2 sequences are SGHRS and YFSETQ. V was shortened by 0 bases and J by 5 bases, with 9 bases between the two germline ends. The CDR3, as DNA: TGCGCCAGCAGCTTGGTAGGGGGAAACAATGAGCAGTTCTTC. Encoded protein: CASSLVGGNNEQFF.

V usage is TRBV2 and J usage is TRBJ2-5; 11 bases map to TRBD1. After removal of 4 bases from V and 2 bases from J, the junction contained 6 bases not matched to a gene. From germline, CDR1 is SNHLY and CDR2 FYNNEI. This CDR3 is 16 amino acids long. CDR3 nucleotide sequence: TGTGCCAGCAGTGGGACAGGGGGCTTCAGGCAAGAGACCCAGTACTTC. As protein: CASSGTGGFRQETQYF.

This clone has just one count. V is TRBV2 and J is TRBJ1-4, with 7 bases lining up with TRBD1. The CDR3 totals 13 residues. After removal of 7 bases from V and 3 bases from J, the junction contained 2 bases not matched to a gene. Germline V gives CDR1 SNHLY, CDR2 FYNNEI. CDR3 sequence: CASTGQSNEKLFF. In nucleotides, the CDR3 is TGTGCCAGCACGGGACAGTCTAATGAAAAACTGTTTTTT.

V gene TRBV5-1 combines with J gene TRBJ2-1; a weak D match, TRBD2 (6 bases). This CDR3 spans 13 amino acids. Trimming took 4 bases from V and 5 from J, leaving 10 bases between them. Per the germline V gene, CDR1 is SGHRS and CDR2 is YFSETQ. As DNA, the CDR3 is TGCGCCAGCAGCGGGGCGGGGAACAATGAGCAGTTCTTC. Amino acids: CASSGAGNNEQFF.

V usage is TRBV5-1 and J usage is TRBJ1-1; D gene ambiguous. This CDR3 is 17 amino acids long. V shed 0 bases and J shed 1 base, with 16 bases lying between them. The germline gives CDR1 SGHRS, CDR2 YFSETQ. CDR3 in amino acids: CASSLVVPRDGNTEAFF. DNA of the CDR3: TGCGCCAGCAGCTTGGTTGTCCCCCGAGATGGGAACACTGAAGCTTTCTTT. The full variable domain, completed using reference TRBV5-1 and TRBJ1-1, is KAGVTQTPRYLIKTRGQQVTLSCSPISGHRSVSWYQQTPGQGLQFLFEYFSETQRNKGNFPGRFSGRQFSNSRSEMNVSTLELGDSALYLCASSLVVPRDGNTEAFFGQGTRLTVV.

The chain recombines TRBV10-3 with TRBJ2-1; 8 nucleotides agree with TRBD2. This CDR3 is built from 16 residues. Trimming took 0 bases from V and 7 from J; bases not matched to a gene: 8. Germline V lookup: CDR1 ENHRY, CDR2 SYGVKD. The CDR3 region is CAISESVGGVVNEQFF. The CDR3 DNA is TGTGCCATCAGTGAGTCGGTCGGGGGGGTGGTGAATGAGCAGTTCTTC.

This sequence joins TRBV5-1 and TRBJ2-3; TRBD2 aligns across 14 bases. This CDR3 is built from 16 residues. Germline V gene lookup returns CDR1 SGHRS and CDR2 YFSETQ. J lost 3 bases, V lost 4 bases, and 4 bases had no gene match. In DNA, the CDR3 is TGCGCCAGCAGCCCGGGGACTAGCGGGGGAACAGATACGCAGTATTTT. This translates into CASSPGTSGGTDTQYF.

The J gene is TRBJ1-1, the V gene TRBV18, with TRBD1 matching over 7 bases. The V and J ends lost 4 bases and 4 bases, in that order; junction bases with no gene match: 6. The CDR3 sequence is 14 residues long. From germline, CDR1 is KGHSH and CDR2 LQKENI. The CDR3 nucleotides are TGTGCCAGCTCACACACAGGGGCCTTCACTGAAGCTTTCTTT. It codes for CASSHTGAFTEAFF.

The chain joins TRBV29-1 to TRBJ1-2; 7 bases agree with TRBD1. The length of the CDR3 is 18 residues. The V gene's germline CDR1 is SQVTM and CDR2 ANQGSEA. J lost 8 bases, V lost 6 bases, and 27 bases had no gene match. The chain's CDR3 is CSVWADRISGDREEGYTF. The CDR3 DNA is TGCAGCGTCTGGGCCGACCGAATTTCTGGAGACAGGGAAGAAGGCTACACCTTC.

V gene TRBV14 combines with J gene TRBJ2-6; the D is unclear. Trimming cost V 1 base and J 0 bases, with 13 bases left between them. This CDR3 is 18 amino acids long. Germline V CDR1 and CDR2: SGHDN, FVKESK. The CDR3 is CASSQAAHTDSGANVLTF. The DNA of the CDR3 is TGTGCCAGCAGCCAAGCGGCACATACCGACTCTGGGGCCAACGTCCTGACTTTC.

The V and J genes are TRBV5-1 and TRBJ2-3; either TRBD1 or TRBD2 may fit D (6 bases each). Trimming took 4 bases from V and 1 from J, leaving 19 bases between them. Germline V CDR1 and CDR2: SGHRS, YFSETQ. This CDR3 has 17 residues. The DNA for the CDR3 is TGCGCCAGCAGCAGGGGGGTAACAGGTCGTCGCACAGATACGCAGTATTTT. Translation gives CASSRGVTGRRTDTQYF.

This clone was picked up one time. CDR3 sequence reads: CASSVDGGGGTDTQYF. The DNA of the CDR3 is TGTGCCAGCAGCGTAGATGGGGGAGGAGGCACAGATACGCAGTATTTT. The rearrangement uses TRBV9 and TRBJ2-3; weak D call: TRBD2 (6 bases). V lost 0 bases, J lost 1 base, and 12 bases lay in between. In germline, CDR1 is SGDLS, CDR2 YYNGEE. This CDR3 contains 16 residues.

The CDR3 coding sequence is TGTGCCAGCAGCCCCCGGGGAATCGGCTACGAGCAGTACTTC. It yields the protein CASSPRGIGYEQYF. The chain links TRBV7-6 to TRBJ2-7; D is perhaps TRBD2 (5 bases). Germline V gene lookup returns CDR1 SGHVS and CDR2 FNYEAQ. Trimming cost V 5 bases and J 3 bases, with 14 bases left between them. This CDR3 has 14 residues.

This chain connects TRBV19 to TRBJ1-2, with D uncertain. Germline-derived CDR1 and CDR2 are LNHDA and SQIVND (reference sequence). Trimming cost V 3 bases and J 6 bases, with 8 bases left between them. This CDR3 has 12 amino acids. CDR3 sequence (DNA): TGTGCCAGTAGTATTTTCCGAGATGGCTACACCTTC. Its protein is CASSIFRDGYTF.